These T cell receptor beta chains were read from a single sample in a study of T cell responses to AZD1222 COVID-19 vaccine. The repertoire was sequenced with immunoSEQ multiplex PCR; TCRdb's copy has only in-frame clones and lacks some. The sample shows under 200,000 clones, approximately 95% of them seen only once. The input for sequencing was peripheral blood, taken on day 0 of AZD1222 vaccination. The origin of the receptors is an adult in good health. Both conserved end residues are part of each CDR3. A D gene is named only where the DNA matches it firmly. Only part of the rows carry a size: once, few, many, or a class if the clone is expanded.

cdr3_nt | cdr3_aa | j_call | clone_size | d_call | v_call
TGTGCCGCGGGGGGATACACTGAAGCTTTCTTT | CAAGGYTEAFF | TRBJ1-1 | - | - | TRBV12-3/TRBV12-4
TGTGCCAGCAGCCAAGCAGGCGATAGCTCCTACGAGCAGTACTTC | CASSQAGDSSYEQYF | TRBJ2-7 | - | - | TRBV4-2
TGTGCCAGCAGCCCGGGCCTACAGGGTGAGGGTACGCAGTATTTT | CASSPGLQGEGTQYF | TRBJ2-3 | - | - | TRBV14
TGTGCCAGCAGCCAAGGGAGCAGTTACGAGCAGTACTTC | CASSQGSSYEQYF | TRBJ2-7 | once | - | TRBV3-1/TRBV3-2
TGTGCCAGCTCCCCCGGGGGGGTTCAGCCCCAGCATTTT | CASSPGGVQPQHF | TRBJ1-5 | - | - | TRBV18
TGTGCCAGCAGTTTGGCGGGAGGGGACTACGAGCAGTACTTC | CASSLAGGDYEQYF | TRBJ2-7 | - | TRBD2 | TRBV27
TGCGCCAGCAGTGTTGGGACCCAAGAGACCCAGTACTTC | CASSVGTQETQYF | TRBJ2-5 | - | - | TRBV10-2
TGTGCCGGAACACCCAGGGATGGCTACACCTTC | CAGTPRDGYTF | TRBJ1-2 | - | - | TRBV7-2
TGTGCCAGCAGCCAGGGACTAGCCTACAATGAGCAGTTCTTC | CASSQGLAYNEQFF | TRBJ2-1 | - | TRBD2 | TRBV5-5
TGTGCCAGCAGCTTAGGTGAAAGGGGCCCCTCTGGAAACACCATATATTTT | CASSLGERGPSGNTIYF | TRBJ1-3 | once | - | TRBV7-6
TGTGCCGGGGGGCCTGCCCGAGGGACTGAAGCTTTCTTT | CAGGPARGTEAFF | TRBJ1-1 | - | - | TRBV2
TGTGCCAGTAGTATCTGGCGGGGGTTTGAGGATGGCTACACCTTC | CASSIWRGFEDGYTF | TRBJ1-2 | - | - | TRBV19
TGCGCCAGCAGCGGAGGACAGGAGTATGAAAAACTGTTTTTT | CASSGGQEYEKLFF | TRBJ1-4 | - | TRBD1 | TRBV5-1
TGTGCCAGTAGTATTGCAGCCGGGGGCTCCTACGAGCAGTACTTC | CASSIAAGGSYEQYF | TRBJ2-7 | - | - | TRBV19
TGTGCCAGCAGCCAAGAGGCTTCCTCGGATTCACCCCTCCACTTT | CASSQEASSDSPLHF | TRBJ1-6 | - | - | TRBV4-2
TGTGCCAGCAGCCAAGTAGGGCAGGGGAGTAACTATGGCTACACCTTC | CASSQVGQGSNYGYTF | TRBJ1-2 | - | - | TRBV3-1/TRBV3-2
TGTGCCAGCGGAACAGGGGGCACTGAAGCTTTCTTT | CASGTGGTEAFF | TRBJ1-1 | - | TRBD1 | TRBV7-6
TGTGCCAGCAGCTTAAGCAGAGATAATCAGCCCCAGCATTTT | CASSLSRDNQPQHF | TRBJ1-5 | - | - | TRBV13
TGTGCCAGCAGCTTGGATGGGACAGGGGATGAAAAACTGTTTTTT | CASSLDGTGDEKLFF | TRBJ1-4 | - | TRBD1 | TRBV5-8
TGCGCCAGCAGCTTAGGGGGGAGGCCTCAAACCTACAATGAGCAGTTCTTC | CASSLGGRPQTYNEQFF | TRBJ2-1 | - | - | TRBV5-1
TGTGCCAGCACCGGGACAGACAATCAGCCCCAGCATTTT | CASTGTDNQPQHF | TRBJ1-5 | - | TRBD1 | TRBV7-9
TGTGCCAGCAGCCCCGGTCCCTACGAGCAGTACTTC | CASSPGPYEQYF | TRBJ2-7 | - | - | TRBV12-3/TRBV12-4
TGTGCCAGCAGCGTAGCCATCCAGAACACTGAAGCTTTCTTT | CASSVAIQNTEAFF | TRBJ1-1 | - | - | TRBV9
TGCAGCGTTGGAAGGGGTAGGGGCACAGATACGCAGTATTTT | CSVGRGRGTDTQYF | TRBJ2-3 | - | - | TRBV29-1
TGTGCCAGCTCACCAGGCGATCGGGCAGGGGCCAACGTCCTGACTTTC | CASSPGDRAGANVLTF | TRBJ2-6 | - | - | TRBV18
TGCAGTGCTAGTCGTGTGTATGGCTACACCTTC | CSASRVYGYTF | TRBJ1-2 | - | - | TRBV20-1
TGTGCCAGTAGTATACTATTGGGGACTGTTGGAAACACCATATATTTT | CASSILLGTVGNTIYF | TRBJ1-3 | - | - | TRBV19
TGCGCCAGCAGCTTGGAGGCTTTGAACACTGAAGCTTTCTTT | CASSLEALNTEAFF | TRBJ1-1 | - | - | TRBV5-1
TGCAGCGTTAGACCCCAGGGTGTCTATGGCTACACCTTC | CSVRPQGVYGYTF | TRBJ1-2 | - | - | TRBV29-1
TGCGCCAGCAGCCAAGAGGTAGTACTAGCGGGAGGGCCTTTCCTACAAGAGACCCAGTACTTC | CASSQEVVLAGGPFLQETQYF | TRBJ2-5 | - | TRBD2 | TRBV4-1
TGTGCCAGCAGCTTAGGAGAGGATGAAGCTTTCTTT | CASSLGEDEAFF | TRBJ1-1 | - | - | TRBV13
TGCGCCAGCAGCTTGGGGTACACCGAGAATGAAAAACTGTTTTTT | CASSLGYTENEKLFF | TRBJ1-4 | once | - | TRBV5-1
TGTGCCACGCTCGCCGTCAGGGGAGGCTACTACGAGCAGTACTTC | CATLAVRGGYYEQYF | TRBJ2-7 | once | - | TRBV15
TGTGCCAGTAGTCCGGGGATGAACACTGAAGCTTTCTTT | CASSPGMNTEAFF | TRBJ1-1 | few | - | TRBV19
TGTGCCAGCTCACCGGCTCCCGGGAGGTCTGGAAACACCATATATTTT | CASSPAPGRSGNTIYF | TRBJ1-3 | - | - | TRBV18
TGTGCCAGCAGCGTAGGGCCGGGCGGGGTATTCGATACGCAGTATTTT | CASSVGPGGVFDTQYF | TRBJ2-3 | - | - | TRBV11-2
TGTGCCAGCAGCCGACAGGGCTACGAGCAGTACTTC | CASSRQGYEQYF | TRBJ2-7 | - | TRBD1 | TRBV6-2/TRBV6-3
TGCGCCAGCAGCGTCCCTTCCGGGGCCAACGTCCTGACTTTC | CASSVPSGANVLTF | TRBJ2-6 | - | - | TRBV5-1
TGTGCCAGCAGTTCTCGAATCGGGGACAAGAAGTATCAGCCCCAGCATTTT | CASSSRIGDKKYQPQHF | TRBJ1-5 | - | - | TRBV28
TGTGCCAGCAGCGCGAGGACTAGTTTCAATGAGCAGTTCTTC | CASSARTSFNEQFF | TRBJ2-1 | - | TRBD2 | TRBV5-4
TGTGCTAGTGGTTTGGAAGGACAGGAGAATGAAGCTTTCTTT | CASGLEGQENEAFF | TRBJ1-1 | - | TRBD1 | TRBV12-5
TGTGCCAGCGGCAGGGGAGCCGCGAACACCGGGGAGCTGTTTTTT | CASGRGAANTGELFF | TRBJ2-2 | once | - | TRBV3-1/TRBV3-2
TGTGCCAGCAGCTTAGAAGCAGGGGCGAATGAGCAGTTCTTC | CASSLEAGANEQFF | TRBJ2-1 | - | - | TRBV11-2
TGTGCCAGCAGCCGACCCACCCTAGCGGGGGGGCCTACCGGGGAGCTGTTTTTT | CASSRPTLAGGPTGELFF | TRBJ2-2 | - | TRBD2 | TRBV5-6
TGTGCCTGGAGAGACTATCAGGGTTTTGGCTATGGCTACACCTTC | CAWRDYQGFGYGYTF | TRBJ1-2 | - | - | TRBV30
TGTGCCATCAGTGAGTCGGCCGGAAACACTGAAGCTTTCTTT | CAISESAGNTEAFF | TRBJ1-1 | - | - | TRBV10-3
TGTGCCAGCAGTCGCCCGGGACAGGCCTTATACGAGCAGTACTTC | CASSRPGQALYEQYF | TRBJ2-7 | - | TRBD1 | TRBV7-8
TGCGCCAGCTATCCGGGAGTAGTCACAGATACGCAGTATTTT | CASYPGVVTDTQYF | TRBJ2-3 | - | - | TRBV5-1
TGTGCCAGCAGCTCTGACAGTAACACTGAAGCTTTCTTT | CASSSDSNTEAFF | TRBJ1-1 | - | - | TRBV14
TGTGCCAGCACCCCGGGAGGGCCCGCGGGTGAGCAGTACTTC | CASTPGGPAGEQYF | TRBJ2-7 | - | TRBD2 | TRBV27
TGTGCCAGCAGTTACTCCCAAGGGACAGGGGCCGGCGGACTGTTTTTT | CASSYSQGTGAGGLFF | TRBJ1-4 | - | TRBD1 | TRBV6-5
TGTGCCAGCTTTGAGACAGGGACCGAAAAACTGTTTTTT | CASFETGTEKLFF | TRBJ1-4 | - | TRBD1 | TRBV6-5
TGCGCCAGCAGTGAGTCTTGGGGGCCTCCCTACGAGCAGTACTTC | CASSESWGPPYEQYF | TRBJ2-7 | - | - | TRBV10-1
TGTGCCAGCAGTTTAGTGGGGGGGGAGGTGAGCAATCAGCCCCAGCATTTT | CASSLVGGEVSNQPQHF | TRBJ1-5 | - | - | TRBV28
TGTGCCAGCAGAGGACAGGGGAGCTACGAGCAGTACTTC | CASRGQGSYEQYF | TRBJ2-7 | - | TRBD1 | TRBV7-9
TGTGCCAGCAGCGTAGGCGGTCAGATCAATCAGCCCCAGCATTTT | CASSVGGQINQPQHF | TRBJ1-5 | - | - | TRBV9
TGTGCCAGCAGCTTCCGGGACAGGGATGGCTACACCTTC | CASSFRDRDGYTF | TRBJ1-2 | - | TRBD1 | TRBV7-9